Listed below are T cell receptor beta chains from one sample, sequenced in a study of cytotoxic CD8 clonotypes in ibrutinib-treated CLL. The table came from immunoSEQ multiplex PCR; TCRdb's copy has only in-frame clones and leaves some out. The table lists roughly 170,000 clones, approximately 80% of them singletons. Sequenced material: PBMCs, taken after 24 months of ibrutinib treatment. These receptors were taken from a human donor with chronic lymphocytic leukemia. Both conserved end residues are part of each CDR3. Fields, in order: D gene, V gene, J gene, clone size, CDR3 DNA, CDR3 protein. A D gene is named only where the DNA matches it firmly. Part of the rows lack a size; the others show once, few, many or a class for expanded clones.

D: NA
V: TRBV7-9
J: TRBJ1-5
size: NA
DNA: TGTGCCAGCAGCTTCGGACAGAGCAATCAGCCCCAGCATTTT
CDR3: CASSFGQSNQPQHF

D: NA
V: TRBV11-2
J: TRBJ1-2
size: NA
DNA: TGTGCCAGCAGCTTAGTCCCGGTTAACTATGGCTACACCTTC
CDR3: CASSLVPVNYGYTF

D: NA
V: TRBV7-2
J: TRBJ2-1
size: many
DNA: TGTGCCAGCAGCCGACCCGTCTCTAGCGACTACGGCGATGAGCAGTTCTTC
CDR3: CASSRPVSSDYGDEQFF

D: NA
V: TRBV7-9
J: TRBJ1-5
size: NA
DNA: TGTGCCAGCAGTACCACAACAGGGAGGGGAATTAATAGCAATCAGCCCCAGCATTTT
CDR3: CASSTTTGRGINSNQPQHF

D: NA
V: TRBV2
J: TRBJ2-1
size: once
DNA: TGTGCCAGCATAACCCTAACGCTTGGCGCAGACAATGAGCAGTTCTTC
CDR3: CASITLTLGADNEQFF

D: NA
V: TRBV7-3
J: TRBJ1-1
size: NA
DNA: TGTGCCAGCAGCTTAGGGACAAACACTGAAGCTTTCTTT
CDR3: CASSLGTNTEAFF

D: NA
V: TRBV28
J: TRBJ1-2
size: NA
DNA: TGTGCCAGCAGTTGGGGAGCTTTTAACTATGGCTACACCTTC
CDR3: CASSWGAFNYGYTF

D: NA
V: TRBV7-8
J: TRBJ1-3
size: NA
DNA: TGTGCCAGCAGCTTAGCGAGGGGGTTTCCTTCTGGAAACACCATATATTTT
CDR3: CASSLARGFPSGNTIYF

D: TRBD2
V: TRBV9
J: TRBJ2-3
size: NA
DNA: TGTGCCAGCAGCGTAGCGCCGGGACTAGCGGTGACAGATACGCAGTATTTT
CDR3: CASSVAPGLAVTDTQYF

D: TRBD1
V: TRBV4-1
J: TRBJ2-5
size: NA
DNA: TGCGCCAGCAGCCCGCGGACAGGGGGAGCGACCCAGTACTTC
CDR3: CASSPRTGGATQYF

D: TRBD1
V: TRBV5-1
J: TRBJ1-5
size: NA
DNA: TGCGCCAGCAGTTCGACAGGGGGAAATCAGCCCCAGCATTTT
CDR3: CASSSTGGNQPQHF

D: TRBD1
V: TRBV28
J: TRBJ1-2
size: NA
DNA: TGTGCCAGCAGTAGATCTCGACAGGGATCCAACTATGGCTACACCTTC
CDR3: CASSRSRQGSNYGYTF

D: NA
V: TRBV14
J: TRBJ1-2
size: NA
DNA: TGTGCCAGCCCAAATTCAGGGGCTCTCTATGGCTACACCTTC
CDR3: CASPNSGALYGYTF

D: NA
V: TRBV19
J: TRBJ2-1
size: NA
DNA: TGTGCCAGTAGTATAGGTTCCCGGGCCCCCTACAATGAGCAGTTCTTC
CDR3: CASSIGSRAPYNEQFF

D: TRBD2
V: TRBV9
J: TRBJ2-7
size: NA
DNA: TGTGCCAGCAGCCCCGAGCCAGCGGGACCCTACGAGCAGTACTTC
CDR3: CASSPEPAGPYEQYF

D: NA
V: TRBV9
J: TRBJ1-2
size: large
DNA: TGTGCCAGCAGCGTAGCTGGGGGGCATATCTATGGCTACACCTTC
CDR3: CASSVAGGHIYGYTF

D: NA
V: TRBV4-2
J: TRBJ1-1
size: NA
DNA: TGTGCCAGCAGCCAAGAAGGATATTTAGGAGGGGAGAACACTGAAGCTTTCTTT
CDR3: CASSQEGYLGGENTEAFF

D: NA
V: TRBV7-2
J: TRBJ2-1
size: NA
DNA: TGTGCCAGCAGCTTAGGCAGGGCATATGAGCAGTTCTTC
CDR3: CASSLGRAYEQFF

D: NA
V: TRBV6-6
J: TRBJ2-5
size: NA
DNA: TGTGCCAGCAGCCTATCGATGACTCAAGAGACCCAGTACTTC
CDR3: CASSLSMTQETQYF

D: TRBD1
V: TRBV9
J: TRBJ1-1
size: NA
DNA: TGTGCCAGCAGCGGGACAGGGGGCTTCACTGAAGCTTTCTTT
CDR3: CASSGTGGFTEAFF

D: TRBD2
V: TRBV11-2
J: TRBJ2-3
size: NA
DNA: TGTGCCAGCAGCTTAGATGCACTAGCGGGAGGGCGGGGCGCAGATACGCAGTATTTT
CDR3: CASSLDALAGGRGADTQYF

D: NA
V: TRBV18
J: TRBJ1-3
size: NA
DNA: TGTGCCAGCTCACCGGGTGTGTCCTCTGGAAACACCATATATTTT
CDR3: CASSPGVSSGNTIYF

D: TRBD1
V: TRBV30
J: TRBJ1-1
size: NA
DNA: TGTGCCTGGAGCCACACAGGGGCCGGCCCAGCTTTCTTT
CDR3: CAWSHTGAGPAFF

D: NA
V: TRBV29-1
J: TRBJ1-1
size: few
DNA: TGCAGCGTCAGGGGATTGAACACTGAAGCTTTCTTT
CDR3: CSVRGLNTEAFF

D: TRBD1
V: TRBV5-1
J: TRBJ1-4
size: NA
DNA: TGCGCCAGCAGCTCGGGACAGGGGTTCGGAAAACTGTTTTTT
CDR3: CASSSGQGFGKLFF

D: NA
V: TRBV7-2
J: TRBJ1-5
size: few
DNA: TGTGCCAGCAGTAGGCAGGGCAATCAGCCCCAGCATTTT
CDR3: CASSRQGNQPQHF

D: NA
V: TRBV11-2
J: TRBJ2-7
size: NA
DNA: TGTGCCAGCACCCTTAGGGTTTACGAGCAGTACTTC
CDR3: CASTLRVYEQYF

D: NA
V: TRBV29-1
J: TRBJ2-1
size: NA
DNA: TGCAGCGTCGACGGCTGGGGGGTGGATGAGCAGTTCTTC
CDR3: CSVDGWGVDEQFF

D: NA
V: TRBV30
J: TRBJ2-7
size: NA
DNA: TGTGCCTGGAGTGTCGGAGGACCCTACGAGCAGTACTTC
CDR3: CAWSVGGPYEQYF

D: NA
V: TRBV7-8
J: TRBJ1-2
size: NA
DNA: TGTGCCAGCAGCTTAATGGGTAGCACTAACTATGGCTACACCTTC
CDR3: CASSLMGSTNYGYTF

D: NA
V: TRBV20-1
J: TRBJ2-7
size: NA
DNA: TGCAGTGCTAGCCGACAGGCGGAGCAGTACTTC
CDR3: CSASRQAEQYF

D: TRBD1
V: TRBV2
J: TRBJ1-5
size: NA
DNA: TGTGCCAGCAGGAAGGACAGGGCTAGCAATCAGCCCCAGCATTTT
CDR3: CASRKDRASNQPQHF

D: NA
V: TRBV30
J: TRBJ1-3
size: NA
DNA: TGTGCCTGGAGGGCCCTAAGGACGGCGACTGGAAACACCATATATTTT
CDR3: CAWRALRTATGNTIYF

D: NA
V: TRBV30
J: TRBJ1-5
size: NA
DNA: TGTGCCTGGAGCCCCTCAGGGTTCGAGCCCCAGCATTTT
CDR3: CAWSPSGFEPQHF

D: NA
V: TRBV7-2
J: TRBJ1-2
size: once
DNA: TGTGCCAGCACCAGAGCGACTTCGGGTGGCTACACCTTC
CDR3: CASTRATSGGYTF

D: NA
V: TRBV28
J: TRBJ2-7
size: NA
DNA: TGTGCCAGCCAAACTCCGAACCGATACGAGCAGTACTTC
CDR3: CASQTPNRYEQYF